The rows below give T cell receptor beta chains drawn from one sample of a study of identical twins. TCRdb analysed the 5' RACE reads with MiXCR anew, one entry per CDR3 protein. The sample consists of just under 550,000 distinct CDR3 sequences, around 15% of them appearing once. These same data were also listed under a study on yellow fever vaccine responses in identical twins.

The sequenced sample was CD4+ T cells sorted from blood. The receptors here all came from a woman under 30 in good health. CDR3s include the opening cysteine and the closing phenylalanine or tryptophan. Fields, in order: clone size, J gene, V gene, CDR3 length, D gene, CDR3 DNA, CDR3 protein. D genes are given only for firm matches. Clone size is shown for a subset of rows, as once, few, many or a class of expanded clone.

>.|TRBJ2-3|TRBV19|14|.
TGTGCCAGTAGTATAGTACTGGACACAGATACGCAGTATTTT
CASSIVLDTDTQYF
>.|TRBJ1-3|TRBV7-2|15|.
TGTGCCAGCAGCTTCCCCCAGTTCTCTGGAAACACCATATATTTT
CASSFPQFSGNTIYF
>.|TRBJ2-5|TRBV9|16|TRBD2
TGTGCCAGCAGCGTATCAGCGCGGGGGGGCCAAGAGACCCAGTACTTC
CASSVSARGGQETQYF
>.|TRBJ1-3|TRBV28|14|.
TGTGCCAGCAGTTTCAGGGATGGAAGAAACACCATATATTTT
CASSFRDGRNTIYF
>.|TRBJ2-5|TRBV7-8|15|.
TGTGCCAGCAGCTTAGCAGAACAGAGACAAGAGACCCAGTACTTC
CASSLAEQRQETQYF
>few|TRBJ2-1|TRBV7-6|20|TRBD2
TGTGCCAGCAGCTTATCGGCCGGCAAAATAGCGGGGGCCCGGAGAAATGAGCAGTTCTTC
CASSLSAGKIAGARRNEQFF
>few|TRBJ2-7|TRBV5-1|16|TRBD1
TGCGCCAGCAGCCTGACTACCGGGACAGGGAACTACGAGCAGTACTTC
CASSLTTGTGNYEQYF
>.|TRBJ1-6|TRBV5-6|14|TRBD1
TGTGCCAGCAGCAAGGGACAGGGGAGTTCACCCCTCCACTTT
CASSKGQGSSPLHF
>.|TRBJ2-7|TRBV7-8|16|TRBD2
TGTGCCAGCAGCTTAGTTTGGCGGGAGGCTCCTTACGAGCAGTACTTC
CASSLVWREAPYEQYF
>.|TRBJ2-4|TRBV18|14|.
TGTGCCAGCTCACGAGCGGAGGCCAAAAACATTCAGTACTTC
CASSRAEAKNIQYF
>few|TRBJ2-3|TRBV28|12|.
TGTGCCAGCAGTTCGACACCGCCGACGCAGTATTTT
CASSSTPPTQYF
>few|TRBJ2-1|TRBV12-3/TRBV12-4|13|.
TGTGCCAGCAGTTTAGCCGGACACGATGAGCAGTTCTTC
CASSLAGHDEQFF
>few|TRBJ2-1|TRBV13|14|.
TGTGCCAGCAGCTTATCGGAGGGGAGCAATGAGCAGTTCTTC
CASSLSEGSNEQFF
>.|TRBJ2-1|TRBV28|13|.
TGTGCCAGCGGGCTACAGGGTTCCAATGAGCAGTTCTTC
CASGLQGSNEQFF
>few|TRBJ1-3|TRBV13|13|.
TGTGCCAGCAGCGTAAGACAGGGAAACACCATATATTTT
CASSVRQGNTIYF
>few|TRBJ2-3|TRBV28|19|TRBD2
TGTGCCAGCAGTCCCCCCGGGCTTCTGGCGGGAGGCCTCACAGATACGCAGTATTTT
CASSPPGLLAGGLTDTQYF
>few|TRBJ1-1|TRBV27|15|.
TGTGCCAGCAGTTTTCCGGCCACGAGGGACACTGAAGCTTTCTTT
CASSFPATRDTEAFF
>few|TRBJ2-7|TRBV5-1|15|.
TGCGCCAGCAGCTTGATACCCGACAGCTCCTACGAGCAGTACTTC
CASSLIPDSSYEQYF
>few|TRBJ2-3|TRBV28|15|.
TGTGCCAGCAGTTTTGTAACTTCTAGCACAGATACGCAGTATTTT
CASSFVTSSTDTQYF
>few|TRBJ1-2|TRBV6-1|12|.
TGTGCCAGCAGTGAAGGTCTGGGTGGCTACACCTTC
CASSEGLGGYTF
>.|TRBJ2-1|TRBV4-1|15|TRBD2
TGCGCCAGCAGCCATCTTGCGGGAGGGAAGGATGAGCAGTTCTTC
CASSHLAGGKDEQFF
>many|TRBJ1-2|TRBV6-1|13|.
TGTGCCAGCAGTGTTGGCGGCCTTGCTAGCTACACCTTC
CASSVGGLASYTF
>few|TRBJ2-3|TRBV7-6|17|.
TGTGCCAGCAGCTTAACATCGTCGGGACTTAGCACAGATACGCAGTATTTT
CASSLTSSGLSTDTQYF
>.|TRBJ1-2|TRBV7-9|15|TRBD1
TGTGCCAGCAGCTTAAGACAGGGGCTGGACTATGGCTACACCTTC
CASSLRQGLDYGYTF
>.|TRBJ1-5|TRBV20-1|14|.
TGCAGTGTCAACCCCAAGCACTCTAATCAGCCCCAGCATTTT
CSVNPKHSNQPQHF
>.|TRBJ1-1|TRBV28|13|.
TGTGCCAGCCGTACAGGGAAGAACACTGAAGCTTTCTTT
CASRTGKNTEAFF
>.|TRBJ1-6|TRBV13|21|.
TGTGCCAGCAGCTTACTTTGGGATCTGTTCAGGACGGAAATTTATAATTCACCCCTCCACTTT
CASSLLWDLFRTEIYNSPLHF
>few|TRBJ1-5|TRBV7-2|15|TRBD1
TGTGCCAGCAGCCCCAGGACAGGGGAATATCAGCCCCAGCATTTT
CASSPRTGEYQPQHF
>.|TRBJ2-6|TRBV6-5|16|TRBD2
TGTGCCAGCAGTTACCCTGGGGGGGCTGGGGCCAACGTCCTGACTTTC
CASSYPGGAGANVLTF
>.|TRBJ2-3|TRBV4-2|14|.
TGTGCCAGCAGCCAAGATGGCCAAAAAGATACGCAGTATTTT
CASSQDGQKDTQYF
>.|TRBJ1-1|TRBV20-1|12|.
TGCAGTGCTAGTACGATGAACACTGAAGCTTTCTTT
CSASTMNTEAFF
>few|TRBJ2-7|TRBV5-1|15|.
TGCGCCAGCAGCTTGGGTACCACCAGATCCTACGAGCAGTACTTC
CASSLGTTRSYEQYF
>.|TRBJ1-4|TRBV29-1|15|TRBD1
TGCAGCGTTGAACTCGGGACAGGGAGGAGGGAAAAACTGTTTTTT
CSVELGTGRREKLFF
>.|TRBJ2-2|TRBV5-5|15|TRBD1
TGTGCCAGCAGCAATACCGACAGGGGGAACGGGGAGCTGTTTTTT
CASSNTDRGNGELFF
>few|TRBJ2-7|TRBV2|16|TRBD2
TGTGCCAGCAGCCCGACTAGCGGCCATCCCTTCTACGAGCAGTACTTC
CASSPTSGHPFYEQYF
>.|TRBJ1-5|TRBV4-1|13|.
TGCGCCAGCAGCCGGGACACTTATCAGCCCCAGCATTTT
CASSRDTYQPQHF
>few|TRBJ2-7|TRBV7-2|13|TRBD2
TGTGCCAGCAGAGTAGCGGGAGATTACGAGCAGTACTTC
CASRVAGDYEQYF
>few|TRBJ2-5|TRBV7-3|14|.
TGTGCCAGCAGCTTAAGTCGGAATCAAGAGACCCAGTACTTC
CASSLSRNQETQYF
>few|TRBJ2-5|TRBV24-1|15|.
TGTGCCACCAGTGATTTCAGCGCAGGCGGGCAGACCCAGTACTTC
CATSDFSAGGQTQYF
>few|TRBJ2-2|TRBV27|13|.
TGTGCCAGCAGGTCAGGGGTGGCCGGGGAGCTGTTTTTT
CASRSGVAGELFF